This T cell receptor beta chain derives from a study of T cell responses to AZD1222 COVID-19 vaccine. This CDR3 comprises 12 residues. V lost 7 bases and J 4 bases, leaving 10 bases between the germline ends. To note about this clone: The antigen remains unidentified.

The study's findings and limits: Baseline seropositivity characterized only six AZD1222 recipients. Females outnumbered males among donors, who were mostly white British; clonal diversity was possibly underestimated.

Produced via immunoSEQ multiplex PCR; TCRdb's table is partial and in-frame only. This table has roughly 130,000 clones, around 85% appearing once. The sample consisted of peripheral blood, taken on day 0 of AZD1222 vaccination. The sequence derives from an adult in good health. The chain is built from TRBV12-3 or TRBV12-4 and TRBJ1-1, with no clear D. The CDR3 here is CASTLGFTEAFF. DNA for the CDR3: TGTGCCAGCACCCTAGGTTTCACTGAAGCTTTCTTT.